This entry lists 5 T cell receptor beta chains sequenced from one sample in a study of T cells after yellow fever vaccination. TCRdb fed the 5' RACE reads into MiXCR, producing one record per CDR3 protein. The repertoire holds approximately 150,000 distinct CDR3 sequences, with approximately 10% as singletons. Material: CD8+ T cells sorted from PBMCs, obtained 45 days after the yellow fever booster vaccination. Receptors were obtained from a man between 18 and 29 years old who received the YFV17D yellow fever vaccine.

This chain uses TRBV4-1 with TRBJ1-5; D is unresolved. CDR3 size: 14 residues. CDR1 and CDR2 (germline): MGHRA, YSYEKL. V lost 1 base and J 7 bases, leaving 11 bases between the germline ends. The CDR3 region is CASSQGWLIQPQHF. The CDR3 region has the DNA TGCGCCAGCAGCCAAGGGTGGCTTATACAGCCCCAGCATTTT.

This clonotype came up a few times. The rearrangement joins TRBV10-3 to TRBJ2-1; 7 bases are shared with TRBD1. The V and J ends lost 7 bases and 0 bases, in that order; junction bases with no gene match: 3. Germline V gene data show CDR1 as ENHRY and CDR2 as SYGVKD. The CDR3 covers 14 residues. The CDR3 bases are TGTGCCATCATGAGGGACAGCTCCTACAATGAGCAGTTCTTC. As protein: CAIMRDSSYNEQFF.

The J gene is TRBJ2-5, the V gene TRBV10-3; 8 bases align to TRBD2. Germline loops: CDR1 ENHRY, CDR2 SYGVKD. Trimming at V came to 5 bases and at J to 0 bases, leaving 11 bases not matched to a gene. The CDR3 extends over 17 amino acids. DNA of the CDR3: TGTGCCATCAGTACTACCCACGGCGGGAGGCACCAAGAGACCCAGTACTTC. Its translation is CAISTTHGGRHQETQYF.

This clonotype was seen many times. The chain is built from TRBV7-6 and TRBJ1-1; D unresolved. Germline V CDR1 and CDR2: SGHVS, FNYEAQ. The V end lost 5 bases, the J end lost 4 bases, and 11 bases lay between the germline ends. The CDR3 runs to 13 residues. CDR3 region: CASSPGRITEAFF. The CDR3 coding sequence is TGTGCCAGCAGCCCCGGTCGGATCACTGAAGCTTTCTTT.

This sequence joins TRBV29-1 and TRBJ1-1; D ambiguous. This CDR3 has 11 residues. V lost 7 bases and J lost 7, with 13 bases in between. Germline V gene data show CDR1 as SQVTM and CDR2 as ANQGSEA. Here the CDR3 DNA reads TGCAGCGGAATCCGGGGTGATGAAGCTTTCTTT. It codes for CSGIRGDEAFF.